Shown below are 28 T cell receptor beta chains from a single sample sequenced in a study of OX40 agonist ivuxolimab in advanced cancers. Using immunoSEQ multiplex PCR, the repertoire was profiled, and TCRdb retains in-frame clones only, with some absent. This sample has tens of thousands of clones, with approximately 90% found just once. The sequences come from CD4+ or CD8+ T cells sorted from blood, collected in a trial of the OX40 agonist ivuxolimab. The receptor set was obtained from an adult with an advanced solid tumor such as melanoma, head and neck, liver or kidney cancer.

This chain connects TRBV7-8 to TRBJ2-3; possibly TRBD2 for D (6 bases). The CDR3 spans 16 residues. Per germline, CDR1 SGHVS and CDR2 FQNEAQ. With 1 base removed from V and 5 bases from J, the gap between germline ends came to 16 bases. The CDR3 coding sequence is TGTGCCAGCAGCTTAGTTGCGGGACCCGAGGGAGATACGCAGTATTTT. It is translated as CASSLVAGPEGDTQYF.

The chain couples TRBV14 to TRBJ1-4; the D is unclear. Germline V CDR1 and CDR2: SGHDN, FVKESK. This CDR3 contains 16 residues. V lost 4 bases and J lost 0, with 12 bases in between. The CDR3 protein is CASSPWAGATNEKLFF. The CDR3 nucleotides read TGTGCCAGCAGCCCTTGGGCAGGCGCAACTAATGAAAAACTGTTTTTT.

V usage is TRBV27 and J usage is TRBJ1-2; 9 bases are shared with TRBD1. The CDR3 consists of 15 residues. Germline V gene lookup returns CDR1 MNHEY and CDR2 SMNVEV (reference sequence). Trimming at V came to 6 bases and at J to 1 base, leaving 6 bases not matched to a gene. The CDR3 is CASSRQGGLNYGYTF. The CDR3 region has the DNA TGTGCCAGCAGCAGACAGGGGGGCCTTAACTATGGCTACACCTTC.

J is TRBJ1-5 and V is TRBV19; 8 bases align to TRBD1. CDR1 and CDR2 from the germline V gene are LNHDA and SQIVND (reference sequence). Trimming took 5 bases from V and 7 from J; bases not matched to a gene: 10. This CDR3 is built from 15 residues. CDR3 region: CASSRGTGPNQPQHF. The CDR3 nucleotides are TGTGCCAGTAGTCGGGGGACAGGACCCAACCAGCCCCAGCATTTT.

The chain is built from TRBV27 and TRBJ2-3; D ambiguous. The V gene's germline CDR1 is MNHEY and CDR2 SMNVEV (reference sequence). V shed 10 bases and J shed 2 bases, with 1 base lying between them. The CDR3 runs 9 residues. The DNA of the CDR3 is TGTGCCACCACAGATACGCAGTATTTT. Residues: CATTDTQYF.

The chain employs TRBV2 and TRBJ2-3; D unresolved. The V end was cut by 8 bases, the J end by 0 bases, with 6 bases between. This CDR3 comprises 12 residues. In germline, CDR1 is SNHLY, CDR2 FYNNEI. The CDR3 DNA sequence: TGTGCCAGCGCACTTAGCACAGATACGCAGTATTTT. It yields the protein CASALSTDTQYF.

The J gene is TRBJ2-5, the V gene TRBV5-1; 16 nucleotides line up with TRBD2. Looked up from germline, CDR1 is SGHRS and CDR2 is YFSETQ. CDR3 length: 17 residues. Germline trimming cut 9 bases from V and 3 bases from J; bases unmatched to any gene: 11. Here the CDR3 DNA reads TGCGCCACCCGGCGGGGACTAGCGGGAGGGGAAGAAGAGACCCAGTACTTC. It translates to CATRRGLAGGEEETQYF.

J is TRBJ1-1 and V is TRBV5-1, with D possibly matching TRBD1 (5 bases). Germline V gene data show CDR1 as SGHRS and CDR2 as YFSETQ. This CDR3 is built from 13 residues. Trimming took 0 bases from V and 7 from J, leaving 10 bases between them. The chain's CDR3 is CASSLAWGSEAFF. The CDR3 DNA reads as TGCGCCAGCAGCTTGGCCTGGGGCAGTGAAGCTTTCTTT.

The chain uses TRBV18 and TRBJ2-1; maybe TRBD2 (5 bases). The CDR3 covers 16 residues. Germline CDR1 KGHSH, CDR2 LQKENI. Trimming shortened V by 4 bases and J by 5 bases, and 18 bases separated the two germline ends. The CDR3 sequence is CASSLPRPSGNNEQFF. CDR3 nucleotides: TGTGCCAGCTCACTTCCCCGTCCCTCCGGGAACAATGAGCAGTTCTTC.

This chain joins TRBV11-2 and TRBJ2-2; 8 bases are shared with TRBD1. The CDR3 has 16 residues. V was clipped by 3 bases and J by 6 bases; unmatched bases: 9. From germline, CDR1 is SGHAT and CDR2 FQNNGV. CDR3 loop: CASSLDVDRVPGELFF. The CDR3 DNA reads as TGTGCCAGCAGCTTGGACGTGGACAGGGTCCCCGGGGAGCTGTTTTTT.

On this clone itself: Other DNA sequences in this specimen translate into the identical CDR3. In DNA form, the CDR3 reads TGTGCCAGCTCACGGGACGAGTCTGCCTACGAGCAGTACTTC. It is translated as CASSRDESAYEQYF. The chain has TRBV18 and TRBJ2-7; D tentatively reads TRBD1 or TRBD2 (5 bases each). V lost 4 bases, J lost 2 bases, and 12 bases lay in between. The CDR3 is 14 amino acids. Germline V gene data show CDR1 as KGHSH and CDR2 as LQKENI. Based on the CDR3 plus reference TRBV18 and TRBJ2-7, the full variable domain is NAGVMQNPRHLVRRRGQEARLRCSPMKGHSHVYWYRQLPEEGLKFMVYLQKENIIDESGMPKERFSAEFPKEGPSILRIQQVVRGDSAAYFCASSRDESAYEQYFGPGTRLTVT.

This clone was seen only a few times. V is TRBV11-3 and J is TRBJ2-7; D is ambiguous. The CDR3 covers 14 residues. V was pared by 5 bases and J by 0 bases, with 11 bases between. Germline V gene data show CDR1 as SGHNT and CDR2 as YENEEA. CDR3 amino acids: CASSPYLSSYEQYF. The CDR3 bases are TGTGCCAGCAGCCCATACTTAAGCTCCTACGAGCAGTACTTC.

This clone was found once. The chain carries TRBV5-4 and TRBJ2-1; D is uncertain. The CDR3 length is 13 residues. Trimming removed 0 bases from V and 10 bases from J, with 11 bases in between. Germline V CDR1 and CDR2: SGHNT, YYREEE (reference sequence). CDR3 region: CASSLDAEGEQFF. The CDR3 DNA is TGTGCCAGCAGCTTGGACGCAGAAGGCGAGCAGTTCTTC.

CDR3: CASSDLAGAPYEQYF. Here the CDR3 DNA reads TGTGCCAGCAGTGACTTAGCGGGAGCCCCCTACGAGCAGTACTTC. The gene calls are TRBV25-1 and TRBJ2-7; TRBD2 aligns across 9 bases. The CDR3 totals 15 residues. The V gene's germline CDR1 is MGHDK and CDR2 SYGVNS. V gave up 3 bases and J gave up 2 bases; unmatched junction bases: 5.

The V and J genes are TRBV10-3 and TRBJ1-5; no reliable D call. The CDR3 is 13 residues long. The germline V gene encodes CDR1 ENHRY and CDR2 SYGVKD. Trimming removed 3 bases at V and 4 bases at J, with 7 bases between. CDR3 coding DNA: TGTGCCATCAGTGACACGCAAAATCAGCCCCAGCATTTT. The encoded protein is CAISDTQNQPQHF.

The J gene is TRBJ2-1, the V gene TRBV5-1, with unresolved D. Germline V gene lookup returns CDR1 SGHRS and CDR2 YFSETQ. The V end lost 1 base, the J end lost 10 bases, and 18 bases lay between the germline ends. The CDR3 loop spans 15 amino acids. In DNA form, the CDR3 reads TGCGCCAGCAGCTTGTACACTACCAATCCGAAGGAGCAGTTCTTC. It specifies CASSLYTTNPKEQFF.

The chain uses TRBV7-2 and TRBJ2-5; D uncertain. The CDR3 runs to 13 residues. Looked up from germline, CDR1 is SGHTA and CDR2 is FQGNSA. Trimming cost V 5 bases and J 9 bases, with 16 bases left between them. Here the CDR3 reads CASSPRTVQAQYF. The CDR3 DNA is TGTGCCAGCAGCCCCAGGACGGTGCAGGCCCAGTACTTC.

In DNA, the CDR3 is TGCGCCAGCAGCGTAAGTAAAATGAACACTGAAGCTTTCTTT. Residues: CASSVSKMNTEAFF. The gene calls are TRBV5-1 and TRBJ1-1, with unresolved D. Germline values: CDR1 SGHRS, CDR2 YFSETQ. CDR3 size: 14 residues. The germline V and J ends were trimmed by 4 bases and 0 bases, with 10 bases remaining between them.

This chain connects TRBV14 to TRBJ2-7, with 12 positions matching TRBD2. CDR3 length: 19 amino acids. The V gene end was trimmed by 0 bases and the J gene end by 4 bases; junction bases not matched to a gene: 13. CDR1 is SGHDN and CDR2 is FVKESK in the germline V gene. The CDR3 protein is CASSQDRGLAGNIGYEQYF. The CDR3 DNA reads as TGTGCCAGCAGCCAAGATCGGGGACTAGCGGGTAATATTGGGTACGAGCAGTACTTC.

This clone was seen a single time. CDR3 DNA sequence: TGTGCCAGCAGCTCCAACAGAGACGAGCAGTACTTC. Translating gives CASSSNRDEQYF. V usage is TRBV11-2 and J usage is TRBJ2-7; D is unresolved. V was trimmed by 4 bases and J by 5 bases, leaving 9 bases between them. Looked up from germline, CDR1 is SGHAT and CDR2 is FQNNGV. CDR3 size: 12 residues.

This sequence joins TRBV4-1 and TRBJ2-7; 12 nucleotides line up with TRBD2. V dropped 1 base and J dropped 6; count of bases not matched to a gene: 4. Germline CDR1 is MGHRA and CDR2 is YSYEKL. This CDR3 has 15 amino acids. The chain's CDR3 is CASSQGTSGIGEQYF. In DNA form, the CDR3 reads TGCGCCAGCAGCCAAGGGACTAGCGGGATAGGCGAGCAGTACTTC.

The V gene is TRBV19, the J gene TRBJ1-2; 7 nucleotides match TRBD1. Germline-derived CDR1 and CDR2 are LNHDA and SQIVND (reference sequence). This CDR3 has 15 residues. V shed 8 bases and J 4 bases; nucleotides not matched to a gene: 13. Here the CDR3 DNA reads TGTGCCAGTTGGACAGGCGCTTCATATCTCTATGGCTACACCTTC. Residues: CASWTGASYLYGYTF. Looking up the rest from reference TRBV19 and TRBJ1-2 gives the full variable domain: DGGITQSPKYLFRKEGQNVTLSCEQNLNHDAMYWYRQDPGQGLRLIYYSQIVNDFQKGDIAEGYSVSREKKESFPLTVTSAQKNPTAFYLCASWTGASYLYGYTFGSGTRLTVV.

The chain recombines TRBV7-9 with TRBJ2-2; D gene unclear. The CDR3 is made up of 14 amino acids. The V end was cut by 4 bases, the J end by 4 bases, with 10 bases between. Germline CDR1 and CDR2: SEHNR and FQNEAQ (reference sequence). CDR3 sequence reads: CASSYLIGTGELFF. CDR3 bases: TGTGCCAGCAGCTACTTGATCGGCACCGGGGAGCTGTTTTTT.

The V and J genes are TRBV9 and TRBJ2-2, with TRBD1 matching over 7 bases. V gave up 3 bases and J gave up 1 base; unmatched junction bases: 3. The CDR3 covers 15 residues. Germline V gene data show CDR1 as SGDLS and CDR2 as YYNGEE. The DNA of the CDR3 is TGTGCCAGCAGCGCCACAGGGGAGAACACCGGGGAGCTGTTTTTT. Translation: CASSATGENTGELFF.

V is TRBV5-1 and J is TRBJ1-1, with D possibly TRBD1 on 6 matching bases. Germline CDR1 is SGHRS and CDR2 is YFSETQ. Trimming removed 4 bases at V and 7 bases at J, with 11 bases between. The CDR3 length is 12 residues. This chain's CDR3 is CASSRTVDEAFF. The DNA for the CDR3 is TGCGCCAGCAGCCGGACAGTGGATGAAGCTTTCTTT.

This clone was seen just once. The rearrangement uses TRBV18 and TRBJ2-3; D tentatively fits TRBD1 or TRBD2 (6 bases each). V was cut by 2 bases and J by 8 bases, with 11 bases left in between. Per the germline V gene, CDR1 is KGHSH and CDR2 is LQKENI. CDR3 size: 13 residues. As DNA, the CDR3 is TGTGCCAGCTCACCAAAGTCGGGGGCTACGCAGTATTTT. Translating it yields CASSPKSGATQYF.

The rearrangement joins TRBV29-1 to TRBJ2-1; possible D gene TRBD1, 6 bases. Trimming stripped 8 bases from V and 8 bases from J, with 22 bases between. From germline, CDR1 is SQVTM and CDR2 ANQGSEA. CDR3 size: 14 residues. CDR3 protein: CSSNTGIGDDEQFF. CDR3 nucleotides: TGCAGCTCAAACACAGGGATTGGGGATGATGAGCAGTTCTTC.

The chain employs TRBV5-1 and TRBJ2-3; TRBD1 aligns across 9 bases. The CDR3 extends over 15 amino acids. The junction had 9 bases not matched to a gene; V was cut back by 6 bases and J by 4 bases. The germline V gene encodes CDR1 SGHRS and CDR2 YFSETQ. This CDR3 is CASTRDREGSDTQYF. The CDR3 nucleotides are TGCGCCAGCACCAGGGACAGGGAGGGGTCAGATACGCAGTATTTT.